Listed here are 30 T cell receptor beta chains from one sample, sequenced in a study of early T cells in non-severe SARS-CoV-2 infection. TCRdb reprocessed the 5' RACE reads via MiXCR and lists one record per CDR3 protein. This table has tens of thousands of distinct CDR3 sequences, about 14% appearing once. Sequencing was performed on whole blood, taken at baseline. The source is an adult who was a healthcare worker with PCR-confirmed SARS-CoV-2 infection or an uninfected control (not recorded which).

This clonotype has only a few counts. This rearrangement joins TRBV19 to TRBJ2-7, with D perhaps matching TRBD2 (5 bases). V lost 2 bases to trimming and J lost 1 base, with 15 bases between them. This CDR3 is 16 amino acids long. CDR1 LNHDA and CDR2 SQIVND come from the germline V gene (reference sequence). CDR3 in DNA: TGTGCCAGTAGTATAACGTTGACGGGAAGATCCTACGAGCAGTACTTC. Translated, it gives CASSITLTGRSYEQYF.

This CDR3 reads CASSASRMGGTQYF. As DNA, the CDR3 is TGTGCCAGCAGCGCCTCCAGGATGGGAGGGACCCAGTACTTC. The chain joins TRBV9 to TRBJ2-5, with a possible D match to TRBD2 (6 bases). The CDR3 is 14 residues long. Germline V CDR1 and CDR2: SGDLS, YYNGEE. V was pared by 3 bases and J by 7 bases, with 16 bases between. The variable domain in full, with the rest retrieved from reference TRBV9 and TRBJ2-5, is DSGVTQTPKHLITATGQRVTLRCSPRSGDLSVYWYQQSLDQGLQFLIQYYNGEERAKGNILERFSAQQFPDLHSELNLSSLELGDSALYFCASSASRMGGTQYFGPGTRLLVL.

This chain connects TRBV18 to TRBJ2-3, with 13 bases lining up with TRBD2. Germline V gene data show CDR1 as KGHSH and CDR2 as LQKENI. There are 16 residues in the CDR3. V trimming: 6 bases; J trimming: 3 bases; junction bases outside the gene matches: 6. This CDR3 is CASSLGTSGTTDTQYF. The DNA of the CDR3 is TGTGCCAGCTCCCTTGGGACTAGCGGGACAACAGATACGCAGTATTTT.

This clonotype turned up a few times. The chain joins TRBV2 to TRBJ1-5; D may be TRBD1 (5 bases). Trimming shortened V by 0 bases and J by 9 bases, and 18 bases separated the two germline ends. This CDR3 region has 16 residues. Germline V CDR1 and CDR2: SNHLY, FYNNEI. CDR3 DNA sequence: TGTGCCAGCAGTGAAGCGGGGCAGAGGGGTCTACGGCCCCAGCATTTT. Translating gives CASSEAGQRGLRPQHF.

This rearrangement joins TRBV5-6 to TRBJ2-1; 8 bases match TRBD1. Trimming at V came to 3 bases and at J to 9 bases, leaving 5 bases not matched to a gene. The length of the CDR3 is 13 residues. Germline V gene data show CDR1 as SGHDT and CDR2 as YYEEEE. CDR3 nucleotide sequence: TGTGCCAGCAGCTACCGGACAGGGATTGAGCAGTTCTTC. Protein sequence: CASSYRTGIEQFF.

This clonotype was seen a handful of times. This chain links TRBV28 with TRBJ2-7, with D possibly TRBD1 on 6 matching bases. CDR3 length equals 14 residues. CDR1 and CDR2 from the germline V gene are MDHEN and SYDVKM. Trimming cost V 6 bases and J 4 bases, with 16 bases left between them. The CDR3, as DNA: TGTGCCAGCAGAACGGACAGCAGGGGATACGAGCAGTACTTC. Protein product: CASRTDSRGYEQYF.

J is TRBJ1-1 and V is TRBV19, with D uncertain. V was cut by 0 bases and J by 0 bases, with 5 bases left in between. From germline, CDR1 is LNHDA and CDR2 SQIVND (reference sequence). CDR3 length equals 14 residues. The CDR3 sequence is CASSIDSLNTEAFF. CDR3 DNA: TGTGCCAGTAGTATAGACTCTCTGAACACTGAAGCTTTCTTT.

The CDR3 sequence: CSARPTRGRGGFQYF. The DNA of the CDR3 is TGCAGTGCTAGACCCACAAGAGGCAGGGGAGGGTTTCAGTACTTC. The chain has TRBV20-1 and TRBJ2-4; possible D gene TRBD2, 7 bases. The CDR3 is 15 residues long. Trimming took 2 bases from V and 11 from J, leaving 22 bases between them. Germline CDR1 and CDR2: DFQATT and SNEGSKA (reference sequence).

In this sample, this clonotype turned up a few times. The chain recombines TRBV11-2 with TRBJ2-1; D is unclear. V lost 6 bases and J 3 bases, leaving 18 bases between the germline ends. The CDR3 has 16 amino acids. Germline-derived CDR1 and CDR2 are SGHAT and FQNNGV. The CDR3: CASSRLLSLRYNEQFF. DNA for the CDR3: TGTGCCAGCAGTAGGCTCCTCTCACTCCGCTACAATGAGCAGTTCTTC.

In this sample, this clonotype turned up a few times. V and J are TRBV7-6 and TRBJ2-2; possibly TRBD1 or TRBD2 for D (5 bases each). This CDR3 region has 16 residues. Trimming shortened V by 4 bases and J by 1 base, and 13 bases separated the two germline ends. Germline assignment: CDR1 SGHVS and CDR2 FNYEAQ. This CDR3 reads CASSSGLSGNTGELFF. The CDR3 DNA follows: TGTGCCAGCAGCTCAGGGTTAAGCGGGAACACCGGGGAGCTGTTTTTT.

The J gene is TRBJ1-1, the V gene TRBV7-2, with D possibly TRBD1 on 5 matching bases. Germline V gene lookup returns CDR1 SGHTA and CDR2 FQGNSA. Trimming removed 4 bases at V and 2 bases at J, with 8 bases between. The CDR3 consists of 13 residues. The CDR3 sequence: CASSSGHNTEAFF. In nucleotides, the CDR3 is TGTGCCAGCAGCTCCGGACACAACACTGAAGCTTTCTTT.

This clonotype was counted only a few times. The chain has TRBV29-1 and TRBJ2-4, with D possibly matching TRBD1 (5 bases). The CDR3 runs to 15 residues. V gave up 4 bases and J gave up 0 bases, with 13 bases separating them. CDR1 and CDR2 (germline): SQVTM, ANQGSEA. In DNA form, the CDR3 reads TGCAGCGTTGGGGGCACTTCTTTAGCCAAAAACATTCAGTACTTC. It encodes CSVGGTSLAKNIQYF.

This clonotype appeared many times. The V and J genes are TRBV5-1 and TRBJ2-5, with 9 positions matching TRBD2. Germline trimming cut 1 base from V and 4 bases from J; bases unmatched to any gene: 11. The CDR3 extends over 17 amino acids. The germline V gene encodes CDR1 SGHRS and CDR2 YFSETQ. The CDR3 protein is CASSLPLDSGSVETQYF. CDR3 nucleotide sequence: TGCGCCAGCAGCTTGCCTCTGGATAGCGGGAGTGTAGAGACCCAGTACTTC.

The chain is built from TRBV15 and TRBJ2-1; D gene unclear. The CDR3 consists of 14 residues. Germline assignment: CDR1 LNHNV and CDR2 YYDKDF (reference sequence). Trimming cost V 3 bases and J 9 bases, with 15 bases left between them. CDR3 DNA sequence: TGTGCCACCAGCAGCGGGCGGATAGAGACTGAGCAGTTCTTC. The encoded protein is CATSSGRIETEQFF.

The V and J genes are TRBV28 and TRBJ2-7, with 10 bases that match TRBD1. Germline V lookup: CDR1 MDHEN, CDR2 SYDVKM. The V gene end was trimmed by 6 bases and the J gene end by 5 bases; junction bases not matched to a gene: 13. The CDR3 is made up of 16 amino acids. This CDR3 reads CASSLDPGTGVDEQYF. Written as DNA, the CDR3 is TGTGCCAGCAGCCTGGACCCCGGGACAGGGGTTGACGAGCAGTACTTC.

There are many counts of this clonotype. Here the CDR3 omits its conserved ending phenylalanine or tryptophan, so a read error is the likely source. The rearrangement joins TRBV7-3 to TRBJ2-1; 15 bases map to TRBD2. Germline CDR1 is SGHTA and CDR2 is FQGTGA. The CDR3 has 16 amino acids. V trimming: 2 bases; J trimming: 7 bases; junction bases outside the gene matches: 3. The CDR3: CASSLEGTSGRNEQFL. Written as DNA, the CDR3 is TGTGCCAGCAGCTTAGAAGGGACTAGCGGGAGGAATGAGCAGTTCCTC.

This sequence joins TRBV6-5 and TRBJ2-6; D may be TRBD1 or TRBD2 (5 bases each). V gave up 2 bases and J gave up 4 bases, with 9 bases separating them. The CDR3 loop spans 15 amino acids. The V gene's germline CDR1 is MNHEY and CDR2 SVGAGI. The CDR3 loop is CASSYGGTGANVLTF. For the CDR3, the DNA is TGTGCCAGCAGTTACGGGGGAACGGGGGCCAACGTCCTGACTTTC.

This sequence joins TRBV6-6 and TRBJ1-2; D is perhaps TRBD1 (6 bases). Trimming removed 7 bases from V and 2 bases from J, with 8 bases in between. Germline assignment: CDR1 MNHNY and CDR2 SVGAGI (reference sequence). This CDR3 contains 12 residues. The CDR3 bases are TGTGCCAGCACTGGACAGAACTATGGCTACACCTTC. Its protein is CASTGQNYGYTF.

The rearrangement links TRBV18 to TRBJ2-7, with D tentatively TRBD2 (5 bases). The CDR3 runs 15 residues. Between the trimmed V and J ends, which lost 0 bases and 1 base, there was a span of 10 bases. The V gene's germline CDR1 is KGHSH and CDR2 LQKENI. The CDR3 here is CASSPPVGESYEQYF. The CDR3 nucleotides are TGTGCCAGCTCACCACCGGTCGGGGAATCCTACGAGCAGTACTTC.

This clonotype was counted a few times. The rearrangement links TRBV28 to TRBJ2-2, with D perhaps given as TRBD1 or TRBD2 (5 bases each). This CDR3 spans 16 amino acids. Germline lookup yields CDR1 MDHEN and CDR2 SYDVKM. Trimming left V 8 bases short and J 4 bases short, with 20 bases between. The CDR3 bases are TGTGCCAGCCGAAAACCGGGACGGCCGAGCACCGGGGAGCTGTTTTTT. As protein: CASRKPGRPSTGELFF.

V is TRBV7-2 and J is TRBJ2-3, with D possibly being TRBD1 (6 bases). CDR3 length: 14 amino acids. Germline V CDR1 and CDR2: SGHTA, FQGNSA. Between the trimmed V and J ends, which lost 4 bases and 4 bases, there was a span of 12 bases. CDR3 DNA: TGTGCCAGCAGCTCGCAAAGGGGGTCAGATACGCAGTATTTT. Amino acids: CASSSQRGSDTQYF. Full variable domain (missing parts from reference TRBV7-2 and TRBJ2-3): GAGVSQSPSNKVTEKGKDVELRCDPISGHTALYWYRQSLGQGLEFLIYFQGNSAPDKSGLPSDRFSAERTGGSVSTLTIQRTQQEDSAVYLCASSSQRGSDTQYFGPGTRLTVL.

This clonotype showed up just a few times. The chain carries TRBV7-8 and TRBJ1-2; D unclear. The CDR3 extends over 13 amino acids. CDR1 and CDR2 from the germline V gene are SGHVS and FQNEAQ. Trimming removed 5 bases from V and 3 bases from J, with 10 bases in between. This CDR3 is CASSPTGDYGYTF. Written as DNA, the CDR3 is TGTGCCAGCAGCCCTACCGGGGACTATGGCTACACCTTC.

Ten or more counts support this clonotype. The rearrangement links TRBV20-1 to TRBJ2-7; D gene unclear. The V gene's germline CDR1 is DFQATT and CDR2 SNEGSKA (reference sequence). The CDR3 is made up of 11 amino acids. Trimming took off 7 bases at V and 2 bases at J, with 9 bases between the two ends. The CDR3: CSVRPPYEQYF. In nucleotides, the CDR3 is TGCAGTGTCAGGCCTCCCTACGAGCAGTACTTC.

The genes are TRBV5-1 and TRBJ1-1; D gene unclear. Germline V CDR1 and CDR2: SGHRS, YFSETQ. The V and J ends lost 4 bases and 2 bases respectively, with 9 bases between them. There are 13 residues in the CDR3. The CDR3 region has the DNA TGCGCCAGCAGCCCCGGGGAAAACACTGAAGCTTTCTTT. Amino acid sequence: CASSPGENTEAFF.

This clonotype was recorded a few times. The CDR3 loop is CASSMDPNQPQHF. The CDR3, as DNA: TGCGCCAGCAGCATGGACCCCAATCAGCCCCAGCATTTT. The chain recombines TRBV5-1 with TRBJ1-5; D is undetermined. The CDR3 extends over 13 amino acids. Between the trimmed V and J ends, which lost 4 bases and 3 bases, there was a span of 8 bases. Germline-derived CDR1 and CDR2 are SGHRS and YFSETQ. Variable domain in full (rest from reference TRBV5-1 and TRBJ1-5): KAGVTQTPRYLIKTRGQQVTLSCSPISGHRSVSWYQQTPGQGLQFLFEYFSETQRNKGNFPGRFSGRQFSNSRSEMNVSTLELGDSALYLCASSMDPNQPQHFGDGTRLSIL.

This clonotype was observed many times. The rearrangement joins TRBV20-1 to TRBJ2-7; 12 positions agree with TRBD2. CDR1 and CDR2 from the germline V gene are DFQATT and SNEGSKA (reference sequence). This CDR3 has 15 residues. The J segment lost 3 bases and the V segment lost 0 bases, leaving 3 bases of the junction unmatched. For the CDR3, the DNA is TGCAGTGCTAGAGAATCTAGCGGGAGGGTCTACGAGCAGTACTTC. The encoded protein is CSARESSGRVYEQYF.

This clonotype was observed once. For the CDR3, the DNA is TGTGCCATTACTAGCGGGTCGGCAGGGGGGGAGCAGTACTTC. Its translation: CAITSGSAGGEQYF. The gene calls are TRBV10-3 and TRBJ2-7, with 9 bases aligning to TRBD2. V was clipped by 9 bases and J by 7 bases; unmatched bases: 13. The germline gives CDR1 ENHRY, CDR2 SYGVKD. CDR3 length equals 14 residues.

This clonotype was found many times. The J gene is TRBJ1-2, the V gene TRBV7-6; 9 bases line up with TRBD1. This CDR3 region has 14 residues. Germline CDR1 reads SGHVS; CDR2 reads FNYEAQ. Unmatched junction bases numbered 3, after V lost 3 bases and J lost 4 bases. CDR3 coding DNA: TGTGCCAGCAGCTTGGGGACAGGGATCTATGGCTACACCTTC. This sequence encodes CASSLGTGIYGYTF.

This clonotype appeared many times. The genes are TRBV12-3 or TRBV12-4 and TRBJ1-1; a possible D gene is TRBD1 (6 bases). This CDR3 region has 15 residues. The V gene lost 7 bases and the J gene lost 0 bases, with 15 bases spanning the gap. The DNA for the CDR3 is TGTGCCAGCACCTGGGGGCGACTTATGAACACTGAAGCTTTCTTT. Translating it yields CASTWGRLMNTEAFF.

This clonotype was observed a few times. The V and J genes are TRBV20-1 and TRBJ2-2; D is unclear. This CDR3 comprises 12 residues. The V end was cut by 0 bases, the J end by 7 bases, with 6 bases between. The germline CDR1 and CDR2 sequences are DFQATT and SNEGSKA (reference sequence). The CDR3: CSARDLGGELFF. CDR3 nucleotides: TGCAGTGCTAGAGATCTGGGCGGGGAGCTGTTTTTT.